This T cell receptor (beta chain) originates from a study of regulatory T cells in long-lasting Graves disease. The study's findings and limits: Clonotypes that were public and shared totalled a few thousand in persistent patients versus around 970 in new patients. Because few samples were included, accuracy may have been lower.

Arm-PCR of CDR3 regions and iRepertoire HTBI primers were the basis on which TCR beta libraries were built. A single record per CDR3 protein comes from TCRdb applying MiXCR to the multiplex PCR reads. Among 530,000 or so distinct CDR3 sequences listed, about 16% were seen once. About this clonotype: Its specificity is unknown.

The CDR3 spans 17 residues. The germline V gene has CDR1 KGHDR and CDR2 SFDVKD. V was clipped by 5 bases and J by 1 base; unmatched bases: 11. Documented time point: newly diagnosed GD, antithyroid drugs for less than 3 months. From RNA extracted from PBMCs, the TCR library was made. A blood draw put about 10 milliliters of peripheral blood into EDTA tubes. The same data also went into a second study, on T cells in Graves' hyperthyroidism and ophthalmopathy. As reported in that work: The TCR CDR3 was amplified in a first-round RT-PCR using the HTBI primer set.

This sequence originates from a man aged 18 to 29 with Graves disease. This sample comprised peripheral blood mononuclear cells (PBMCs), obtained at new diagnosis, from a patient treated with antithyroid drugs. The chain has TRBV24-1 and TRBJ1-1; 8 positions agree with TRBD1. The CDR3 here is CATSVPTGANANTEAFF. The CDR3 nucleotides read TGTGCCACCAGTGTCCCGACAGGGGCTAATGCGAACACTGAAGCTTTCTTT.